Below are 6 T cell receptor beta chains sequenced from a single sample in a study of CD8 T cells in Susac syndrome. Random hexamers were used to reverse transcribe roughly 0.45 to 1 ug of RNA. TCRdb redid the calling of the immunoSEQ multiplex PCR reads with MiXCR, one entry per CDR3 protein. The sample carries 150,000 to 200,000 distinct CDR3 sequences, around 93% recorded once. What was sequenced was CD4+ T cells from PBMCs. Source of these receptors: a human donor in good health.

The CDR3 coding sequence is TGTGCCAGCAGCCGCTTAGACACTGAAGCTTTCTTT. Translation: CASSRLDTEAFF. This chain joins TRBV7-9 and TRBJ1-1; no clear D gene. The CDR3 is made up of 12 amino acids. CDR1 and CDR2 (germline): SEHNR, FQNEAQ (reference sequence). V was clipped by 5 bases and J by 3 bases, with 7 bases between them.

The chain has TRBV9 and TRBJ1-5; no definite D call. Deletions cut 3 bases from V and 5 bases from J, with 9 bases between. Germline V gives CDR1 SGDLS, CDR2 YYNGEE. The CDR3 is 13 amino acids. Here the CDR3 DNA reads TGTGCCAGCAGCGCCCAAGAGGATCAGCCCCAGCATTTT. Translated, it gives CASSAQEDQPQHF.

CDR3: CASSLYGQGGGTDTQYF. CDR3 coding DNA: TGTGCCAGCAGTTTATATGGACAGGGTGGGGGCACAGATACGCAGTATTTT. The rearrangement uses TRBV27 and TRBJ2-3; 8 bases align to TRBD1. V shed 1 base and J 1 base; nucleotides not matched to a gene: 7. The CDR3 is made up of 17 amino acids. Germline CDR1 is MNHEY and CDR2 is SMNVEV (reference sequence).

The rearrangement uses TRBV9 and TRBJ1-6; D is ambiguous. Trimming removed 0 bases from V and 10 bases from J, with 11 bases in between. The V gene's germline CDR1 is SGDLS and CDR2 YYNGEE. This CDR3 has 14 residues. DNA for the CDR3: TGTGCCAGCAGCGTAGACACCGCGGGCTCACCCCTCCACTTT. This gives the protein CASSVDTAGSPLHF. Full variable domain (outside the CDR3, taken from reference TRBV9 and TRBJ1-6): DSGVTQTPKHLITATGQRVTLRCSPRSGDLSVYWYQQSLDQGLQFLIQYYNGEERAKGNILERFSAQQFPDLHSELNLSSLELGDSALYFCASSVDTAGSPLHFGNGTRLTVT.

The V and J genes are TRBV9 and TRBJ2-1; D call uncertain. Germline values: CDR1 SGDLS, CDR2 YYNGEE. This CDR3 contains 13 residues. V lost 1 base and J 6 bases, leaving 8 bases between the germline ends. The CDR3 DNA follows: TGTGCCAGCAGCGTACGGCAGACCAATGAGCAGTTCTTC. Its protein product is CASSVRQTNEQFF.

V and J are TRBV6-1 and TRBJ2-7; TRBD1 is a possible D gene (6 bases). Per germline, CDR1 MNHNS and CDR2 SASEGT. This CDR3 is built from 13 residues. Trimming pared 5 bases from V and 6 bases from J, leaving 14 bases between. Here the CDR3 reads CASSSNRDGEQYF. CDR3 nucleotides: TGTGCCAGCAGTTCAAACAGGGACGGCGAGCAGTACTTC.